Here is one T cell receptor beta chain with its context. V lost 3 bases to trimming and J lost 4 bases; unmatched junction nucleotides: 7. CDR1 and CDR2 from the germline V gene are SGHVS and FNYEAQ. The CDR3 loop spans 16 amino acids. This table comes from immunoSEQ multiplex PCR, and its TCRdb copy is limited to in-frame clones, with some not included. Of some 250,000 clones in the sample, roughly nine tenths were seen once. The data were obtained in a study of blood T cell repertoires in COVID-19. The receptor was isolated from a human donor in a cohort exposed to, infected with or recovered from COVID-19 (not recorded which). The donor label of this sample is uncertain. The sample consisted of PBMCs or T cells enriched from blood (not recorded which). This chain uses TRBV7-6 with TRBJ1-4, with 8 nucleotides matching TRBD1. Here the CDR3 DNA reads TGTGCCAGCAGCTTGACAGGGGAGGGGCTTAATGAAAAACTGTTTTTT. This translates into CASSLTGEGLNEKLFF.